Given below is one TCR beta chain in context. Its antigen is unidentified. The CDR3 has 16 residues. Looked up from germline, CDR1 is SGHRS and CDR2 is YFSETQ. The V and J ends lost 3 bases and 1 base, in that order; junction bases with no gene match: 7. These data originate in a study of OX40 agonist ivuxolimab in advanced cancers. Study as a whole: Each dose-escalation patient presented with hepatocellular carcinoma, melanoma, renal cell or head and neck cancer. Partial responses were achieved by three patients, one with hepatocellular carcinoma and two with cutaneous melanoma.

Libraries were prepared by immunoSEQ multiplex PCR; TCRdb keeps only in-frame clonotypes and omits some of them. The table shows some 99,000 clones, with around 91% occurring only once. Study results and limitations: At 0.1-3.0 mg/kg, partial responders had clonal expansion among the lowest observed.

This rearrangement joins TRBV5-1 to TRBJ2-1; TRBD1 agrees at 7 bases. This receptor was obtained from an adult with an advanced solid tumor such as melanoma, head and neck, liver or kidney cancer. The specimen comprised CD4+ or CD8+ T cells sorted from blood, sampled in a trial of the OX40 agonist ivuxolimab. The CDR3 region has the DNA TGCGCCAGCAGCTGGACCGGGACAGATTCCTACAATGAGCAGTTCTTC. Its protein is CASSWTGTDSYNEQFF.